The 10 T cell receptor beta chains presented below share a single source sample, sequenced in a study of blood T cell repertoires in COVID-19. Sequencing was performed with immunoSEQ multiplex PCR; in TCRdb, only in-frame clones are kept and a portion is missing. The table includes 250,000 to 400,000 clones, more than 70% detected once. Sequencing was carried out using peripheral blood. The receptors originated from a woman younger than 45 with COVID-19, enrolled during active disease.

The chain has TRBV28 and TRBJ1-2; D gene ambiguous. Trimming shortened V by 5 bases and J by 0 bases, and 13 bases separated the two germline ends. In germline, CDR1 is MDHEN, CDR2 SYDVKM. The CDR3 length is 15 residues. The CDR3 spells CASSVVALANYGYTF. The DNA of the CDR3 is TGTGCCAGCAGTGTCGTGGCGCTAGCTAACTATGGCTACACCTTC.

The chain couples TRBV6-2 or TRBV6-3 to TRBJ1-1; D gene uncertain. Trimming pared 5 bases from V and 0 bases from J, leaving 7 bases between. This CDR3 spans 13 amino acids. Germline V CDR1 and CDR2: MNHEY, SVGEGT. The CDR3 here is CASSPHLNTEAFF. The CDR3 DNA follows: TGTGCCAGCAGTCCACACCTGAACACTGAAGCTTTCTTT.

The chain carries TRBV28 and TRBJ1-5; D is ambiguous. Trimming shortened V by 5 bases and J by 0 bases, and 14 bases separated the two germline ends. The CDR3 consists of 16 residues. Per the germline V gene, CDR1 is MDHEN and CDR2 is SYDVKM. CDR3 amino acids: CASSTRVPVSNQPQHF. The CDR3 DNA sequence: TGTGCCAGCAGTACTAGAGTCCCTGTTAGCAATCAGCCCCAGCATTTT.

Remarks on this clone: At one end, the junction sequence differs from germline, possibly due to a read error. This sequence joins TRBV5-1 and TRBJ1-2; possible D gene TRBD1, 5 bases. The CDR3 has 14 residues. Germline values: CDR1 SGHRS, CDR2 YFSETQ. In DNA form, the CDR3 reads TGCGCCCGCAGCTTGGGGGGAAGGGGCAGTGGCTACACCTTC. This translates into CARSLGGRGSGYTF.

The chain employs TRBV5-1 and TRBJ2-5; 10 bases fit TRBD2. V trimming: 0 bases; J trimming: 3 bases; junction bases outside the gene matches: 2. This CDR3 contains 15 residues. Germline assignment: CDR1 SGHRS and CDR2 YFSETQ. The CDR3 loop is CASSLALAGKETQYF. CDR3 nucleotide sequence: TGCGCCAGCAGCTTGGCACTAGCGGGGAAAGAGACCCAGTACTTC.

The rearrangement links TRBV7-9 to TRBJ2-7; 7 nucleotides agree with TRBD2. Germline V gene lookup returns CDR1 SEHNR and CDR2 FQNEAQ (reference sequence). V shed 6 bases, J shed 4 bases, and the junction held 9 bases outside the gene matches. The CDR3 spans 14 residues. DNA for the CDR3: TGTGCCAGCAGTAACGGGGAGGGACTTTACGAGCAGTACTTC. Encoded protein: CASSNGEGLYEQYF. Filled out from reference TRBV7-9 and TRBJ2-7, the complete variable domain reads DTGVSQNPRHKITKRGQNVTFRCDPISEHNRLYWYRQTLGQGPEFLTYFQNEAQLEKSRLLSDRFSAERPKGSFSTLEIQRTEQGDSAMYLCASSNGEGLYEQYFGPGTRLTVT.

This clone was picked up a small number of times. The chain links TRBV6-1 to TRBJ1-5; 8 nucleotides line up with TRBD1. From germline, CDR1 is MNHNS and CDR2 SASEGT. Trimming took 6 bases from V and 8 from J; bases not matched to a gene: 9. There are 14 residues in the CDR3. CDR3 region: CASRTQGAVEPQHF. The CDR3 DNA reads as TGTGCCAGCAGGACCCAGGGGGCGGTGGAGCCCCAGCATTTT.

V and J are TRBV10-3 and TRBJ1-6; no reliable D call. V lost 7 bases, J lost 8 bases, and 9 bases lay in between. This CDR3 is built from 12 residues. Per the germline V gene, CDR1 is ENHRY and CDR2 is SYGVKD. This chain's CDR3 is CAIKAADSPLHF. CDR3 coding DNA: TGTGCCATCAAAGCGGCGGATTCACCCCTCCACTTT.

This chain uses TRBV20-1 with TRBJ2-4, with 10 bases fitting TRBD1. Per the germline V gene, CDR1 is DFQATT and CDR2 is SNEGSKA (reference sequence). J lost 5 bases, V lost 3 bases, and 4 bases had no gene match. The CDR3 length is 14 residues. CDR3 nucleotides: TGCAGTGCTAGTTGGGACAGGGGTGAAAACATTCAGTACTTC. This codes for CSASWDRGENIQYF.

This clone was picked up a small number of times. The chain is built from TRBV11-2 and TRBJ1-1, with TRBD1 as a possible D gene (5 bases). Germline V gene sequence: CDR1 SGHAT, CDR2 FQNNGV. V lost 11 bases to trimming and J lost 0 bases, with 10 bases between them. The CDR3 contains 12 residues. The CDR3 DNA reads TGTGCCGTCAGGGACTTGAACACTGAAGCTTTCTTT. It specifies CAVRDLNTEAFF. Full variable domain (remainder filled in from reference TRBV11-2 and TRBJ1-1): EAGVAQSPRYKIIEKRQSVAFWCNPISGHATLYWYQQILGQGPKLLIQFQNNGVVDDSQLPKDRFSAERLKGVDSTLKIQPAKLEDSAVYLCAVRDLNTEAFFGQGTRLTVV.